The 15 T cell receptor beta chains below all came from one sample that was sequenced in a study of T-cell memory formation after mild COVID-19. TCRdb used MiXCR to reprocess the 5' RACE reads, holding one entry per CDR3 protein. This table holds approximately 300,000 distinct CDR3 sequences, 15% to 20% found once. Sequenced input: PBMCs or a T cell subset sorted from them (not recorded which). The receptors here all came from a man younger than 30 who had mild COVID-19 (a few samples of this study predate the infection). Cell type and time point are not known.

A note on this clonotype: The junction shows a germline mismatch at one end, possibly a read error. The chain is built from TRBV5-6 and TRBJ2-5; D call uncertain. The germline V gene encodes CDR1 SGHDT and CDR2 YYEEEE. This CDR3 contains 13 residues. The CDR3 nucleotides read TGTGCCAGCACCTTGGACCCAGGAGAGACCCAGTACTTC. Amino acids: CASTLDPGETQYF.

This clonotype was seen ten or more times. This chain connects TRBV5-1 to TRBJ1-1, with no clear D. Trimming removed 1 base from V and 4 bases from J, with 14 bases in between. The CDR3 loop spans 15 amino acids. Germline-derived CDR1 and CDR2 are SGHRS and YFSETQ. The DNA for the CDR3 is TGCGCCAGCAGCTTGTTTCAGGCTGGGCCCACTGAAGCTTTCTTT. It encodes CASSLFQAGPTEAFF. The variable domain in full, with the rest retrieved from reference TRBV5-1 and TRBJ1-1, is KAGVTQTPRYLIKTRGQQVTLSCSPISGHRSVSWYQQTPGQGLQFLFEYFSETQRNKGNFPGRFSGRQFSNSRSEMNVSTLELGDSALYLCASSLFQAGPTEAFFGQGTRLTVV.

The V and J genes are TRBV6-5 and TRBJ1-2, with 10 nucleotides matching TRBD1. V lost 0 bases, J lost 7 bases, and 5 bases stayed unmatched. This CDR3 contains 15 residues. Germline V gene sequence: CDR1 MNHEY, CDR2 SVGAGI. The CDR3 sequence is CASSYSDRGPGGYTF. The CDR3 nucleotides are TGTGCCAGCAGTTACTCAGACAGGGGGCCTGGTGGCTACACCTTC.

The rearrangement uses TRBV10-3 and TRBJ1-1; D might be TRBD1 (5 bases). Looked up from germline, CDR1 is ENHRY and CDR2 is SYGVKD. The V gene lost 10 bases and the J gene lost 1 base, with 19 bases spanning the gap. The CDR3 is 15 amino acids. The CDR3 DNA reads as TGTGCCACCCTCTCCCAGGGATCGAGGAACACTGAAGCTTTCTTT. Amino acid sequence: CATLSQGSRNTEAFF.

This clonotype occurred a few times. J is TRBJ2-2 and V is TRBV9; D not resolved. Germline assignment: CDR1 SGDLS and CDR2 YYNGEE. V lost 3 bases, J lost 5 bases, and 5 bases lay in between. The CDR3 is made up of 12 amino acids. The CDR3 loop reads CASSALTGELFF. CDR3 bases: TGTGCCAGCAGCGCCCTAACCGGGGAGCTGTTTTTT.

This clonotype has only a few counts. This CDR3 reads CASSTRTGGVPDTQYF. In nucleotides, the CDR3 is TGTGCCAGCAGCACCCGGACAGGGGGCGTCCCAGATACGCAGTATTTT. The chain has TRBV11-3 and TRBJ2-3; 11 bases line up with TRBD1. The CDR3 covers 16 residues. J lost 4 bases, V lost 5 bases, and 8 bases had no gene match. Germline CDR1 SGHNT, CDR2 YENEEA.

This clonotype has more than one count but fewer than ten. The chain combines TRBV5-1 with TRBJ1-1; a possible D gene is TRBD1 (6 bases). The germline V and J ends were trimmed by 3 bases and 0 bases, with 12 bases remaining between them. CDR3 size: 15 residues. In germline, CDR1 is SGHRS, CDR2 YFSETQ. CDR3 nucleotide sequence: TGCGCCAGCAGCTGGGTTGACAGGCTGAACACTGAAGCTTTCTTT. It specifies CASSWVDRLNTEAFF.

This clonotype appeared a few times. This chain links TRBV20-1 with TRBJ2-1; possible D gene TRBD1, 6 bases. Germline V gene data show CDR1 as DFQATT and CDR2 as SNEGSKA (reference sequence). V lost 0 bases and J 10 bases, leaving 19 bases between the germline ends. This CDR3 is built from 15 residues. In DNA form, the CDR3 reads TGCAGTGCTAGAGATCGCCTGGGGGCAGCTCCCGAGCAGTTCTTC. Residues: CSARDRLGAAPEQFF.

Only a few counts were recorded for this clonotype. This chain uses TRBV28 with TRBJ1-5; D perhaps matches TRBD1 (5 bases). Germline V gene lookup returns CDR1 MDHEN and CDR2 SYDVKM. V lost 3 bases to trimming and J lost 7 bases, with 16 bases between them. The CDR3 spans 15 residues. This CDR3 reads CASSLPGGFVQPQHF. In nucleotides, the CDR3 is TGTGCCAGCAGTTTGCCCGGGGGTTTCGTCCAGCCCCAGCATTTT. Using reference TRBV28 and TRBJ1-5 for the parts outside the CDR3, the full variable domain is DVKVTQSSRYLVKRTGEKVFLECVQDMDHENMFWYRQDPGLGLRLIYFSYDVKMKEKGDIPEGYSVSREKKERFSLILESASTNQTSMYLCASSLPGGFVQPQHFGDGTRLSIL.

This clonotype was counted a few times. The gene calls are TRBV6-5 and TRBJ2-5; unclear D gene. CDR1 is MNHEY, CDR2 SVGAGI, per germline. This CDR3 has 13 residues. Trimming removed 2 bases from V and 0 bases from J, with 4 bases in between. The CDR3 sequence is CASSYRNQETQYF. The CDR3 DNA is TGTGCCAGCAGTTACCGGAACCAAGAGACCCAGTACTTC.

This chain joins TRBV6-1 and TRBJ1-5; D gene ambiguous. Germline-derived CDR1 and CDR2 are MNHNS and SASEGT. The V end was cut by 3 bases, the J end by 6 bases, with 12 bases between. This CDR3 contains 14 residues. CDR3 sequence reads: CASSDWGFGQPQHF. The CDR3 coding sequence is TGTGCCAGCAGTGATTGGGGTTTTGGTCAGCCCCAGCATTTT.

In this sample, this clonotype turned up a few times. The V and J genes are TRBV4-1 and TRBJ1-2, with TRBD1 as a possible D gene (5 bases). V was shortened by 3 bases and J by 4 bases, with 18 bases between the two germline ends. Germline assignment: CDR1 MGHRA and CDR2 YSYEKL. The length of the CDR3 is 16 residues. This CDR3 reads CASSQEGGGSGYGYTF. The CDR3 region has the DNA TGCGCCAGCAGCCAGGAGGGCGGGGGGAGCGGCTATGGCTACACCTTC.

V gene TRBV6-2 or TRBV6-3 combines with J gene TRBJ1-2; 9 nucleotides line up with TRBD1. With V trimmed by 6 bases and J by 4 bases, 3 bases remained unmatched. Germline V gives CDR1 MNHEY, CDR2 SVGEGT. The CDR3 sequence is 13 residues long. CDR3 DNA: TGTGCCAGCAGAAGGGACAGGGCCTATGGCTACACCTTC. It specifies CASRRDRAYGYTF.

This clonotype was counted a few times. V and J are TRBV12-3 or TRBV12-4 and TRBJ2-1; maybe TRBD2 (5 bases). This CDR3 contains 13 residues. V lost 4 bases to trimming and J lost 10 bases, with 14 bases between them. In DNA, the CDR3 is TGTGCCAGCAGTTACCCGGGAATGCGGGAGCAGTTCTTC. As protein: CASSYPGMREQFF.

This clonotype was recorded at least ten times. The rearrangement joins TRBV7-2 to TRBJ2-3; unclear D gene. V gave up 5 bases and J gave up 0 bases, with 6 bases separating them. Germline loops: CDR1 SGHTA, CDR2 FQGNSA. CDR3 length: 13 residues. The CDR3 loop reads CASSGQSTDTQYF. In DNA form, the CDR3 reads TGTGCCAGCAGCGGGCAGAGCACAGATACGCAGTATTTT.